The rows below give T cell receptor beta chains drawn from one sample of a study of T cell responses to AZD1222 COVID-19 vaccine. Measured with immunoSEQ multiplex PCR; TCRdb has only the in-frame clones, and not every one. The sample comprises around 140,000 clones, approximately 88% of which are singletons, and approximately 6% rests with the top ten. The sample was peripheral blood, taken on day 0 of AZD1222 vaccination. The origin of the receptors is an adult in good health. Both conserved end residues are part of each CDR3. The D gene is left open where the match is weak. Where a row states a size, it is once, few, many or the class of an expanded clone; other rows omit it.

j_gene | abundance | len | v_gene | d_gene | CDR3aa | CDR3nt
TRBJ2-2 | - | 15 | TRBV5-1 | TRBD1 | CASSLGGAGTGELFF | TGCGCCAGCAGCTTAGGGGGCGCGGGCACCGGGGAGCTGTTTTTT
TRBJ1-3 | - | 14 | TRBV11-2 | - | CASSLAVGGNTIYF | TGTGCCAGCAGCTTAGCGGTCGGTGGAAACACCATATATTTT
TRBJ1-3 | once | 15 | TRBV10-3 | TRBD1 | CAISPDRFSGNTIYF | TGTGCCATCAGCCCGGACAGGTTCTCTGGAAACACCATATATTTT
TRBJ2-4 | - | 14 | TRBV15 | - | CATSRGETWPFQYF | TGTGCCACCAGCAGAGGAGAAACGTGGCCCTTTCAGTACTTC
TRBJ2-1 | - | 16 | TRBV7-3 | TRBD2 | CASSLTSGGANIEQFF | TGTGCCAGCAGCCTGACTAGCGGGGGGGCTAATATTGAGCAGTTCTTC
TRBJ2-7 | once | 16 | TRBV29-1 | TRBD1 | CSVLRDRGPGSYEQYF | TGCAGCGTTCTCCGGGACAGGGGTCCTGGCTCCTACGAGCAGTACTTC
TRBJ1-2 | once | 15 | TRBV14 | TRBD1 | CASSQARQGRYGYTF | TGTGCCAGCAGCCAGGCCAGACAGGGGAGATATGGCTACACCTTC
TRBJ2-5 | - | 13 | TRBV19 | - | CASSNNGWETQYF | TGTGCCAGTAGTAATAACGGATGGGAGACCCAGTACTTC
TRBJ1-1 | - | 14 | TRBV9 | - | CASSVVRSDTEAFF | TGTGCCAGCAGCGTAGTGAGGTCCGACACTGAAGCTTTCTTT
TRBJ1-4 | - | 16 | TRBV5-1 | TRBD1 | CASCPGQGASNEKLFF | TGCGCCAGCTGTCCGGGACAGGGGGCCAGTAATGAAAAACTGTTTTTT
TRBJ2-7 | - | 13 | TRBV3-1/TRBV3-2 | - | CASSPRDRNEQYF | TGTGCCAGCAGCCCCAGGGATCGGAACGAGCAGTACTTC
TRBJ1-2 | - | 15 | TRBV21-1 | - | CASSKDLTGGCGYTF | TGTGCCAGCAGCAAAGATTTAACGGGCGGGTGCGGCTACACCTTC
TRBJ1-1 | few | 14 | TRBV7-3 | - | CASRPGPQDTEAFF | TGTGCCAGCAGACCCGGGCCCCAGGACACTGAAGCTTTCTTT
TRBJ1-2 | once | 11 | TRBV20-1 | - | CSAPSGLGYTF | TGCAGTGCTCCCTCGGGGCTGGGATACACCTTC
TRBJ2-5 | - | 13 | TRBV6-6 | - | CASSSPGRETQYF | TGTGCCAGCAGTTCCCCAGGGAGAGAGACCCAGTACTTC
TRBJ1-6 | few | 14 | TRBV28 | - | CASLSPGGNSPLHF | TGTGCCAGCTTATCCCCCGGGGGGAATTCACCCCTCCACTTT
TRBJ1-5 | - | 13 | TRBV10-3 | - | CAISEEGGGPQHF | TGTGCCATCAGTGAAGAGGGTGGGGGGCCCCAGCATTTT
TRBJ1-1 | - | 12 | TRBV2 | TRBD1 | CASRPGTVEAFF | TGTGCCAGCAGGCCCGGGACAGTTGAAGCTTTCTTT
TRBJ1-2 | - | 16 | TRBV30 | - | CAWSVHPNGGGNGYTF | TGTGCCTGGAGTGTACACCCCAACGGGGGGGGAAATGGCTACACCTTC
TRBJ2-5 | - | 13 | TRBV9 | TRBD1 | CASSQDRVETQYF | TGTGCCAGCAGCCAAGACAGGGTTGAGACCCAGTACTTC
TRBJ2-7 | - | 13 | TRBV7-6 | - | CASSLSQGGEQYF | TGTGCCAGCAGCTTATCACAGGGGGGGGAGCAGTACTTC
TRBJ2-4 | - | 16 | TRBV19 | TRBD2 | CASSRGGETTKNIQYF | TGTGCCAGTAGTCGGGGGGGGGAGACGACCAAAAACATTCAGTACTTC
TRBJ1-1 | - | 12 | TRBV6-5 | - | CASSHSGDEAFF | TGTGCCAGCAGTCACAGCGGGGATGAAGCTTTCTTT
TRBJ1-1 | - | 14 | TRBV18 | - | CASSPPSVNTEAFF | TGTGCCAGCTCACCACCGTCAGTGAACACTGAAGCTTTCTTT
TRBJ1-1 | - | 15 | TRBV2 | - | CASIMTAGTNTEAFF | TGTGCCAGCATTATGACGGCGGGGACGAACACTGAAGCTTTCTTT
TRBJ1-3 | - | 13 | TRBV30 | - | CAWRMGPGNTIYF | TGTGCCTGGAGAATGGGGCCTGGAAACACCATATATTTT
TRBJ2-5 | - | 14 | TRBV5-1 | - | CASSLGDAQETQYF | TGCGCCAGCAGCTTGGGGGATGCCCAAGAGACCCAGTACTTC
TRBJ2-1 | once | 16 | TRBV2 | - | CASSEGPGRVFDEQFF | TGTGCCAGCAGTGAGGGTCCAGGGCGGGTCTTCGATGAGCAGTTCTTC
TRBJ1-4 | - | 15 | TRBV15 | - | CATSSSRGGNEKLFF | TGTGCCACCAGCAGTAGCAGAGGAGGTAATGAAAAACTGTTTTTT
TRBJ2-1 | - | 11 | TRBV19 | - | CASSIINEQFF | TGTGCCAGTAGTATTATCAATGAGCAGTTCTTC
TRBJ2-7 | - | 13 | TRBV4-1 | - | CASSGTDNYEQYF | TGCGCCAGCAGCGGGACGGATAACTACGAGCAGTACTTC
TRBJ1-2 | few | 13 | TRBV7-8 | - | CASSGSREDGYTF | TGTGCCAGCAGCGGTAGCAGGGAGGATGGCTACACCTTC
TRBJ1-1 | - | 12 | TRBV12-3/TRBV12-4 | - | CASRGMVDLAFF | TGTGCCAGCAGAGGGATGGTGGACTTAGCTTTCTTT
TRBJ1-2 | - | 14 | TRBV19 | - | CATPGEGFKDGYTF | TGTGCCACCCCCGGCGAGGGCTTTAAGGATGGCTACACCTTC
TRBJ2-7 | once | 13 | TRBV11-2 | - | CASRTGRTYEQYF | TGTGCCAGCAGAACAGGGAGAACCTACGAGCAGTACTTC
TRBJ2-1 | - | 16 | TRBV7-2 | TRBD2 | CASSPELAGGFNEQFF | TGTGCCAGCAGCCCCGAACTAGCGGGGGGTTTCAATGAGCAGTTCTTC
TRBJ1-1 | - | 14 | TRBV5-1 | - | CASSLAGRNTEAFF | TGCGCCAGCAGCTTGGCGGGTCGGAACACTGAAGCTTTCTTT
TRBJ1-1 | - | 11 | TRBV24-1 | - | CAPEGGTEAFF | TGTGCCCCCGAGGGGGGCACTGAAGCTTTCTTT
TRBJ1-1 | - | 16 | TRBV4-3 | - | CASSQGFRAWDTEAFF | TGCGCCAGCAGCCAAGGATTTAGGGCCTGGGACACTGAAGCTTTCTTT
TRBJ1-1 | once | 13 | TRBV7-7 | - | CASSLGGGQEAFF | TGTGCTAGCAGCTTAGGTGGTGGACAGGAAGCTTTCTTT
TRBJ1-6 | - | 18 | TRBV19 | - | CASSLFNRDLGVDSPLHF | TGTGCCAGTAGCCTATTTAACAGGGATTTGGGGGTGGATTCACCCCTCCACTTT
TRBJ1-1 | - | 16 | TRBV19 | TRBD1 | CASSTWDRGRGTEAFF | TGTGCCAGTAGTACATGGGACAGGGGTCGGGGCACTGAAGCTTTCTTT
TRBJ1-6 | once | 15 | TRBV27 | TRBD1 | CASRGGTVHNSPLHF | TGTGCCAGCAGGGGAGGGACAGTTCATAATTCACCCCTCCACTTT
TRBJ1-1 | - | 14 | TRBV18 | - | CASSRGGGRTEAFF | TGTGCCAGCTCCCGCGGGGGGGGTCGGACTGAAGCTTTCTTT
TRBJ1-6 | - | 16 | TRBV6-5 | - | CASSYGLPIPNSPLHF | TGTGCCAGCAGTTACGGTCTGCCGATCCCAAATTCACCCCTCCACTTT
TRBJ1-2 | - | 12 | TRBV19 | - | CASSIRSYGYTF | TGTGCCAGTAGTATTAGGAGCTATGGCTACACCTTC
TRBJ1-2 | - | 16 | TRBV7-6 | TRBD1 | CASSIGASGGSDGYTF | TGTGCCAGCAGCATAGGGGCTTCAGGGGGATCAGATGGCTACACCTTC
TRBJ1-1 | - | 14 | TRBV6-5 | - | CASSLLDRNTEAFF | TGTGCCAGCAGTCTCCTGGACAGAAACACTGAAGCTTTCTTT
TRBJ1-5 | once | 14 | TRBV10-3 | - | CADLTGKANQPQHF | TGTGCCGATCTTACAGGGAAGGCGAATCAGCCCCAGCATTTT
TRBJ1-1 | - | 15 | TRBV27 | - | CASSFGARGNTEAFF | TGTGCCAGCAGTTTTGGGGCGCGGGGGAACACTGAAGCTTTCTTT
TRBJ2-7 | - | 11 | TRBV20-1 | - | CSARDVYEQYF | TGCAGTGCTAGAGATGTGTACGAGCAGTACTTC
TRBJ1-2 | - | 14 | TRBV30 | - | CAWSVAARNYGYTF | TGTGCCTGGAGTGTAGCGGCCAGGAACTATGGCTACACCTTC